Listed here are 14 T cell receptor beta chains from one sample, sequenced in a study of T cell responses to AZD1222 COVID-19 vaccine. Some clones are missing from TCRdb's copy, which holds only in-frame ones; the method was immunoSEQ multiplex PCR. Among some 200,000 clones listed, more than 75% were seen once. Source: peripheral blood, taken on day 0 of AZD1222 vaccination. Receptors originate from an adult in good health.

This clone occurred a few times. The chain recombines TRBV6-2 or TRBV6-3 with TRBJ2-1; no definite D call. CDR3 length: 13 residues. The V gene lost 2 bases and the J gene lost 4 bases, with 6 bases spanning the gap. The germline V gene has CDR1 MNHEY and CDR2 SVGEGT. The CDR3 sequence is CASSYQVYNEQFF. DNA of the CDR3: TGTGCCAGCAGTTACCAGGTATACAATGAGCAGTTCTTC.

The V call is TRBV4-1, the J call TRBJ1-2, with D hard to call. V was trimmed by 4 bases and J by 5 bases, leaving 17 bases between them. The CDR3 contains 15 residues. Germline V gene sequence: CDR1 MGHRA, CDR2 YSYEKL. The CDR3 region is CASSPGDRLGYGYTF. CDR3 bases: TGCGCCAGCAGCCCTGGAGACCGGTTGGGGTATGGCTACACCTTC.

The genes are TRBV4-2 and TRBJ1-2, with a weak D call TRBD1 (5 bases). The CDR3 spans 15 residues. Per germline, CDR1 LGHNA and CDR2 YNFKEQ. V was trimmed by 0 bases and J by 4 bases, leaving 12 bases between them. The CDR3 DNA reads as TGTGCCAGCAGCCAAGACTCGGGGGTCAGCTATGGCTACACCTTC. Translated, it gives CASSQDSGVSYGYTF.

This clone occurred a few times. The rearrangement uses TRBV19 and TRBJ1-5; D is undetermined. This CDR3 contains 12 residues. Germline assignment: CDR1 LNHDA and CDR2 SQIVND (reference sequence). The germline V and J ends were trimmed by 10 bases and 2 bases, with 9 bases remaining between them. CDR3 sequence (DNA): TGTGCCACCAGGCCGGGCAATCAGCCCCAGCATTTT. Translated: CATRPGNQPQHF.

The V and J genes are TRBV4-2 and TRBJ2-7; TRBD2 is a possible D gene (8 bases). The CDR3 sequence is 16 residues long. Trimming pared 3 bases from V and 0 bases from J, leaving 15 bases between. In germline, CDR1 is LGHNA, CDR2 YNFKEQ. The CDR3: CASSHEGAGGSYEQYF. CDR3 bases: TGTGCCAGCAGCCACGAGGGGGCGGGAGGCTCCTACGAGCAGTACTTC.

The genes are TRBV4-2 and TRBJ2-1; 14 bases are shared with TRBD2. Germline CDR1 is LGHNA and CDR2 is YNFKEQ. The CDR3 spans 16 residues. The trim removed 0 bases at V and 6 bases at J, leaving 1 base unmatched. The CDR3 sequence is CASSQDGLAGGNEQFF. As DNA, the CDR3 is TGTGCCAGCAGCCAAGATGGACTAGCGGGGGGCAATGAGCAGTTCTTC.

CDR3 DNA sequence: TGTGCCAGTAGTAGGACAGGGGACAATCAGCCCCAGCATTTT. Translation: CASSRTGDNQPQHF. V usage is TRBV19 and J usage is TRBJ1-5; 9 nucleotides match TRBD1. This CDR3 is built from 14 residues. Germline loops: CDR1 LNHDA, CDR2 SQIVND (reference sequence). The ends lost 4 bases at V and 3 bases at J; junction bases unmatched: 1.

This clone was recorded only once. DNA for the CDR3: TGTGCCAGCAGAGATACAGGGAACTATGGCTACACCTTC. Protein: CASRDTGNYGYTF. The V call is TRBV27, the J call TRBJ1-2, with D maybe TRBD1 (6 bases). This CDR3 comprises 13 residues. The germline V and J ends were trimmed by 6 bases and 2 bases, with 10 bases remaining between them. CDR1 is MNHEY and CDR2 is SMNVEV in the germline V gene (reference sequence).

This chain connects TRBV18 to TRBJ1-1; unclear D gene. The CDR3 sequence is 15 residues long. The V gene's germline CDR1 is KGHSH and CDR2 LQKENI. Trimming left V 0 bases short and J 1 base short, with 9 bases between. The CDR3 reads CASSPPGRANTEAFF. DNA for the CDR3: TGTGCCAGCTCACCACCGGGGAGGGCGAACACTGAAGCTTTCTTT.

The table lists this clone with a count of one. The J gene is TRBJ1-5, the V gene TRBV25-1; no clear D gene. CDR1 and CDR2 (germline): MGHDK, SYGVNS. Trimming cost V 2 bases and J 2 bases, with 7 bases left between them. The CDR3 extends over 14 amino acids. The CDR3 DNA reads TGTGCCAGCAGTGAACTCGGCGGCAATCAGCCCCAGCATTTT. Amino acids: CASSELGGNQPQHF.

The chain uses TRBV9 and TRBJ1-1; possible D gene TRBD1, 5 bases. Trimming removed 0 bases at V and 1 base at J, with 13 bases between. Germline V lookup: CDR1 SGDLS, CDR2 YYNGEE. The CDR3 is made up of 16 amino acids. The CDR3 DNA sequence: TGTGCCAGCAGCGTAGGTCCGAGACAGAAGAACACTGAAGCTTTCTTT. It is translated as CASSVGPRQKNTEAFF.

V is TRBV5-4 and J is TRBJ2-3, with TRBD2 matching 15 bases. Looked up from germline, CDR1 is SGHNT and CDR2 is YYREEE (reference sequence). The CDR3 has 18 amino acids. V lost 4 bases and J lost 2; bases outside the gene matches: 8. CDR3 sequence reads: CASSLGTSGGPNTDTQYF. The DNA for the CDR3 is TGTGCCAGCAGCCTGGGGACTAGCGGGGGGCCTAACACAGATACGCAGTATTTT.

The CDR3 bases are TGTGCCAGCAGCAAACGGACAGGGAACACCGGGGAGCTGTTTTTT. Its translation: CASSKRTGNTGELFF. This chain connects TRBV13 to TRBJ2-2, with 7 nucleotides matching TRBD1. The ends lost 5 bases at V and 1 base at J; junction bases unmatched: 4. The germline V gene has CDR1 PRHDT and CDR2 FYEKMQ (reference sequence). The CDR3 extends over 15 amino acids.

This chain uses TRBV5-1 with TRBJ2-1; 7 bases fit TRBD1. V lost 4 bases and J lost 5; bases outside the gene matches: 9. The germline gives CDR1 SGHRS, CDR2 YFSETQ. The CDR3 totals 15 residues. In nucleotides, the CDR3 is TGCGCCAGCAGCCCAACCGGGACAGCGAACAATGAGCAGTTCTTC. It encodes CASSPTGTANNEQFF. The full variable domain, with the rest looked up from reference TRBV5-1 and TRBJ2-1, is KAGVTQTPRYLIKTRGQQVTLSCSPISGHRSVSWYQQTPGQGLQFLFEYFSETQRNKGNFPGRFSGRQFSNSRSEMNVSTLELGDSALYLCASSPTGTANNEQFFGPGTRLTVL.